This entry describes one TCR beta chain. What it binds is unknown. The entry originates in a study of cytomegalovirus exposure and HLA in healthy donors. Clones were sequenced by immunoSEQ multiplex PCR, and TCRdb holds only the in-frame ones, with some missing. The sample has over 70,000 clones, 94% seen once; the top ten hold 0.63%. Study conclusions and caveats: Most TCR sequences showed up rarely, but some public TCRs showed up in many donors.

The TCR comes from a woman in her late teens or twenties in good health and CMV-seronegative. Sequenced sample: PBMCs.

The CDR3 loop reads CATAGGLAENIQYF. The CDR3 DNA sequence: TGTGCCACCGCGGGGGGACTAGCGGAAAACATTCAGTACTTC. The chain has TRBV6-1 and TRBJ2-4, with 11 positions matching TRBD2. The length of the CDR3 is 14 residues. Germline loops: CDR1 MNHNS, CDR2 SASEGT. The junction had 7 bases not matched to a gene; V was cut back by 10 bases and J by 5 bases.